The 24 T cell receptor beta chains in this list originate from one sample, sequenced in a study of cytomegalovirus exposure and HLA in healthy donors. PCR amplification relied on 60 Vbeta primers (plus 13 Jbeta primers). Profiled with immunoSEQ multiplex PCR; TCRdb holds only in-frame clones, not every one. The data contain 100,000 to 150,000 clones, over 60% of them singletons. The source material was PBMCs. Receptors were obtained from a male donor in good health and CMV-seropositive.

The V gene is TRBV6-1, the J gene TRBJ1-1; possibly TRBD1 for D (5 bases). Germline CDR1 MNHNS, CDR2 SASEGT. The CDR3 contains 14 residues. The germline V and J ends were trimmed by 8 bases and 1 base, with 14 bases remaining between them. The CDR3 reads CASGPGVRNTEAFF. Written as DNA, the CDR3 is TGTGCCAGCGGCCCGGGGGTAAGGAACACTGAAGCTTTCTTT.

V and J are TRBV30 and TRBJ1-4; D not resolved. The CDR3 contains 15 residues. The V and J ends lost 4 bases and 0 bases respectively, with 12 bases between them. The germline gives CDR1 GTSNPN, CDR2 SVGIG (reference sequence). The chain's CDR3 is CAWTQQVATNEKLFF. CDR3 nucleotide sequence: TGTGCCTGGACACAACAAGTTGCAACTAATGAAAAACTGTTTTTT.

The chain joins TRBV18 to TRBJ2-1; 8 bases agree with TRBD1. Per germline, CDR1 KGHSH and CDR2 LQKENI. This CDR3 is 14 amino acids long. After removal of 3 bases from V and 4 bases from J, the junction contained 2 bases not matched to a gene. The CDR3: CASSPTGGYNEQFF. CDR3 coding DNA: TGTGCCAGCTCACCCACAGGGGGATACAATGAGCAGTTCTTC.

The J gene is TRBJ2-7, the V gene TRBV7-9; 7 bases are a match to TRBD1. CDR3 size: 15 residues. The ends lost 4 bases at V and 0 bases at J; junction bases unmatched: 6. Germline V gives CDR1 SEHNR, CDR2 FQNEAQ (reference sequence). The CDR3 DNA is TGTGCCAGCAGCTGGAAGGGGGCTCCCTCCTACGAGCAGTACTTC. Translating it yields CASSWKGAPSYEQYF.

This clone appeared a few times. CDR3 sequence (DNA): TGTGCCTGGAGTGTTGGACAGGGGGCAATAGATACGCAGTATTTT. Encoded protein: CAWSVGQGAIDTQYF. This rearrangement joins TRBV30 to TRBJ2-3; 11 nucleotides match TRBD1. Trimming took 0 bases from V and 5 from J; bases not matched to a gene: 4. Germline lookup yields CDR1 GTSNPN and CDR2 SVGIG (reference sequence). The CDR3 length is 15 residues.

The V call is TRBV29-1, the J call TRBJ2-5; tentatively, D is TRBD1 (5 bases). V lost 6 bases, J lost 0 bases, and 11 bases lay in between. Germline lookup yields CDR1 SQVTM and CDR2 ANQGSEA. The CDR3 extends over 13 amino acids. This chain's CDR3 is CSVDPDNQETQYF. CDR3 DNA sequence: TGCAGCGTCGATCCGGACAACCAAGAGACCCAGTACTTC.

The rearrangement joins TRBV9 to TRBJ2-2; 13 nucleotides agree with TRBD2. The V gene end was trimmed by 0 bases and the J gene end by 6 bases; junction bases not matched to a gene: 11. CDR1 and CDR2 (germline): SGDLS, YYNGEE. CDR3 length: 19 residues. This chain's CDR3 is CASSVVPSLGLAGSGELFF. CDR3 coding DNA: TGTGCCAGCAGCGTAGTCCCTTCCCTGGGACTAGCGGGGTCCGGGGAGCTGTTTTTT.

CDR3 protein: CAISEAGGLAKNIQYF. In DNA form, the CDR3 reads TGTGCCATCAGTGAAGCAGGGGGTCTAGCCAAAAACATTCAGTACTTC. The rearrangement uses TRBV10-3 and TRBJ2-4; 7 bases are shared with TRBD1. V lost 3 bases, J lost 0 bases, and 5 bases stayed unmatched. CDR3 size: 16 residues. Per the germline V gene, CDR1 is ENHRY and CDR2 is SYGVKD.

The gene calls are TRBV19 and TRBJ2-6, with TRBD1 identical over 9 bases. Germline-derived CDR1 and CDR2 are LNHDA and SQIVND (reference sequence). The CDR3 sequence is 17 residues long. V lost 7 bases to trimming and J lost 2 bases; unmatched junction nucleotides: 9. The CDR3 DNA sequence: TGTGCCAGTAAACTAACACAGGGGGCAGCTGGGGCCAACGTCCTGACTTTC. Translation gives CASKLTQGAAGANVLTF.

In regard to this clone: This sample includes further DNA sequences coding for the same CDR3. As DNA, the CDR3 is TGCGCCAGCAGCTTGGGAGACACCACAGATACGCAGTATTTT. Translating it yields CASSLGDTTDTQYF. V usage is TRBV5-1 and J usage is TRBJ2-3; no reliable D call. Germline values: CDR1 SGHRS, CDR2 YFSETQ. The CDR3 extends over 14 amino acids. V gave up 0 bases and J gave up 2 bases, with 7 bases separating them.

This chain connects TRBV4-2 to TRBJ2-3; 13 bases are shared with TRBD2. CDR3 length equals 17 residues. CDR1 LGHNA and CDR2 YNFKEQ come from the germline V gene. J was trimmed by 5 bases and V by 1 base; bases with no gene match: 6. The CDR3 reads CASSQGTSGSAKDTQYF. CDR3 sequence (DNA): TGTGCCAGCAGCCAAGGGACTAGCGGGAGTGCGAAAGATACGCAGTATTTT.

The rearrangement uses TRBV20-1 and TRBJ2-7, with D unclear. This CDR3 is 11 amino acids long. With 6 bases removed from V and 4 bases from J, the gap between germline ends came to 10 bases. Germline V gene sequence: CDR1 DFQATT, CDR2 SNEGSKA (reference sequence). The chain's CDR3 is CSAVVSYEQYF. Written as DNA, the CDR3 is TGCAGTGCCGTTGTGAGTTACGAGCAGTACTTC.

The CDR3: CASSVAGTSGIEQFF. The CDR3 DNA reads TGTGCCAGCAGCGTAGCGGGGACTAGCGGTATTGAGCAGTTCTTC. The V and J genes are TRBV9 and TRBJ2-1, with 11 nucleotides matching TRBD2. Germline CDR1 reads SGDLS; CDR2 reads YYNGEE. The CDR3 is 15 amino acids. After removal of 0 bases from V and 9 bases from J, the junction contained 5 bases not matched to a gene.

The chain couples TRBV5-4 to TRBJ1-1; no definite D call. The CDR3 consists of 15 residues. Germline-derived CDR1 and CDR2 are SGHNT and YYREEE (reference sequence). The V gene lost 0 bases and the J gene lost 1 base, with 10 bases spanning the gap. Here the CDR3 reads CASSLASTRNTEAFF. DNA of the CDR3: TGTGCCAGCAGCTTGGCCTCGACAAGGAACACTGAAGCTTTCTTT. Filled out from reference TRBV5-4 and TRBJ1-1, the complete variable domain reads ETGVTQSPTHLIKTRGQQVTLRCSSQSGHNTVSWYQQALGQGPQFIFQYYREEENGRGNFPPRFSGLQFPNYSSELNVNALELDDSALYLCASSLASTRNTEAFFGQGTRLTVV.

A few counts support this clone. The chain is built from TRBV18 and TRBJ2-2; unclear D gene. Looked up from germline, CDR1 is KGHSH and CDR2 is LQKENI. This CDR3 is built from 13 residues. The V end lost 3 bases, the J end lost 6 bases, and 8 bases lay between the germline ends. The CDR3 reads CASSPPAPGELFF. The CDR3 nucleotides read TGTGCCAGCTCACCCCCAGCGCCCGGGGAGCTGTTTTTT.

V and J are TRBV5-4 and TRBJ2-3; D may be TRBD2 (7 bases). Trimming left V 1 base short and J 3 bases short, with 12 bases between. Per germline, CDR1 SGHNT and CDR2 YYREEE (reference sequence). This CDR3 comprises 15 residues. The CDR3, as DNA: TGTGCCAGCAGCTTGCGCGGGGGCCGGACAGATACGCAGTATTTT. This translates into CASSLRGGRTDTQYF.

The chain joins TRBV6-5 to TRBJ1-1, with TRBD1 identical over 7 bases. CDR1 MNHEY and CDR2 SVGAGI come from the germline V gene. The CDR3 loop spans 16 amino acids. V dropped 0 bases and J dropped 2; count of bases not matched to a gene: 6. The CDR3 coding sequence is TGTGCCAGCAGTTACTCGAGTCCAGGGGGAAACACTGAAGCTTTCTTT. Translation gives CASSYSSPGGNTEAFF.

As regards this clone: One end of the junction varies from germline; a read error may be responsible. The V call is TRBV7-9, the J call TRBJ2-3; D may be TRBD2 (5 bases). CDR1 is SEHNR and CDR2 is FQNEAQ in the germline V gene (reference sequence). The CDR3 sequence is 17 residues long. CDR3 in DNA: TGTTCCAGCAGCTTCTCCCGGACTGCCGACAGCACAGATACGCAGTATTTT. It is translated as CSSSFSRTADSTDTQYF.

This rearrangement joins TRBV5-6 to TRBJ2-5; 7 nucleotides line up with TRBD2. Germline trimming cut 0 bases from V and 1 base from J; bases unmatched to any gene: 6. CDR3 length: 16 amino acids. Germline loops: CDR1 SGHDT, CDR2 YYEEEE. CDR3 in amino acids: CASSLGRRGFQETQYF. CDR3 sequence (DNA): TGTGCCAGCAGCTTGGGTCGGCGGGGGTTCCAAGAGACCCAGTACTTC.

The rearrangement joins TRBV29-1 to TRBJ2-2; TRBD1 matches 8 bases. This CDR3 is built from 12 residues. CDR1 and CDR2 from the germline V gene are SQVTM and ANQGSEA. The trim removed 6 bases at V and 6 bases at J, leaving 3 bases unmatched. CDR3 protein: CSVDRVSGELFF. The DNA for the CDR3 is TGCAGCGTGGACAGGGTGTCCGGGGAGCTGTTTTTT.

V is TRBV5-6 and J is TRBJ1-6; D may be TRBD1 (5 bases). From germline, CDR1 is SGHDT and CDR2 YYEEEE. V shed 9 bases and J shed 1 base, with 11 bases lying between them. This CDR3 is 14 amino acids long. CDR3 DNA: TGTGCCACCCAGGAGGGGTCCTATAATTCACCCCTCCACTTT. It yields the protein CATQEGSYNSPLHF. The complete variable domain, with remaining parts taken from reference TRBV5-6 and TRBJ1-6, reads DAGVTQSPTHLIKTRGQQVTLRCSPKSGHDTVSWYQQALGQGPQFIFQYYEEEERQRGNFPDRFSGHQFPNYSSELNVNALLLGDSALYLCATQEGSYNSPLHFGNGTRLTVT.

For the CDR3, the DNA is TGTGCCAGCAGCCTCTCCCACCGGGCCTCGGGGGACTACGAGCAGTACTTC. Protein sequence: CASSLSHRASGDYEQYF. The chain carries TRBV21-1 and TRBJ2-7; TRBD2, the table's D call, was not compared with the DNA. TRBV21-1 is described as a pseudogene. This CDR3 has 17 residues.

The rearrangement uses TRBV19 and TRBJ2-5, with 9 bases lining up with TRBD2. The CDR3 has 16 amino acids. The germline CDR1 and CDR2 sequences are LNHDA and SQIVND (reference sequence). V dropped 4 bases and J dropped 2; count of bases not matched to a gene: 8. The CDR3 sequence is CASSKIAGALQETQYF. The CDR3 region has the DNA TGTGCCAGTAGTAAAATAGCGGGAGCTTTACAAGAGACCCAGTACTTC.

The rearrangement links TRBV5-1 to TRBJ2-3, with 9 bases identical to TRBD2. The CDR3 loop spans 21 amino acids. Germline V gene sequence: CDR1 SGHRS, CDR2 YFSETQ. J gave up 0 bases and V 7 bases, and 24 bases lay outside the gene matches. CDR3 residues: CASLPVPISGRPPLSTDTQYF. The CDR3 nucleotides are TGCGCCAGCCTTCCTGTGCCGATCAGCGGGAGGCCCCCTCTGAGCACAGATACGCAGTATTTT.